Listed below are T cell receptor beta chains from one sample, sequenced in a study of blood T cell repertoires in COVID-19. Data came from immunoSEQ multiplex PCR; TCRdb stores just in-frame clones and leaves some out. Here the sample spans under 250,000 clones, about 80% being singletons. The sample consisted of PBMCs or T cells enriched from blood (not recorded which). Every receptor here comes from a woman between 45 and 65 years old who had been exposed to COVID-19. Both conserved end residues are part of each CDR3. Each record gives: J gene, D gene, V gene, clone size, CDR3 DNA, CDR3 protein. A D gene is named only where the DNA matches it firmly. Only part of the rows carry a size: once, few, many, or a class if the clone is expanded.

J gene: TRBJ2-3
D gene: TRBD2
V gene: TRBV11-3
clone size: -
CDR3 DNA: TGTGCCAGCAGCCGCGGGGGGGCACATACAGATACGCAGTATTTT
CDR3 protein: CASSRGGAHTDTQYF

J gene: TRBJ1-1
D gene: -
V gene: TRBV5-1
clone size: -
CDR3 DNA: TGCGCCAGCAGCTTGGACTTTAACACTGAAGCTTTCTTT
CDR3 protein: CASSLDFNTEAFF

J gene: TRBJ1-1
D gene: -
V gene: TRBV11-2
clone size: -
CDR3 DNA: TGTGCCAGCAGCCAGAACAGGGAGCTGGAAGCTTTCTTT
CDR3 protein: CASSQNRELEAFF

J gene: TRBJ1-2
D gene: -
V gene: TRBV30
clone size: -
CDR3 DNA: TGTGCCTGGCGGTCCCAGGACTATGGCTACACCTTC
CDR3 protein: CAWRSQDYGYTF

J gene: TRBJ1-2
D gene: TRBD1
V gene: TRBV6-2/TRBV6-3
clone size: -
CDR3 DNA: TGTGCCAGCAGTTCGGGACAGGGGGCCGATGGCTACACCTTC
CDR3 protein: CASSSGQGADGYTF

J gene: TRBJ2-7
D gene: -
V gene: TRBV10-3
clone size: -
CDR3 DNA: TGTGCCATCAGTCGCTCTGAGGTGGGCGAGCAGTACTTC
CDR3 protein: CAISRSEVGEQYF

J gene: TRBJ2-1
D gene: -
V gene: TRBV10-1
clone size: -
CDR3 DNA: TGCGCCAGCAGTGAATCAGGGGTCTCCTACAATGAGCAGTTCTTC
CDR3 protein: CASSESGVSYNEQFF

J gene: TRBJ1-2
D gene: -
V gene: TRBV6-5
clone size: -
CDR3 DNA: TGTGCCAGCAGTCCCTTCGGCATTGGGGCAGGGGGCTACACCTTC
CDR3 protein: CASSPFGIGAGGYTF

J gene: TRBJ2-1
D gene: -
V gene: TRBV5-5
clone size: -
CDR3 DNA: TGTGCCAGCAGCCCTCCGACCCGCGGCGCCTTCGAGCAGTTCTTC
CDR3 protein: CASSPPTRGAFEQFF

J gene: TRBJ2-3
D gene: TRBD2
V gene: TRBV2
clone size: -
CDR3 DNA: TGTGCCAGCAGTGAAGAACTAGCGGGGACAGATACGCAGTATTTT
CDR3 protein: CASSEELAGTDTQYF

J gene: TRBJ2-5
D gene: TRBD2
V gene: TRBV29-1
clone size: -
CDR3 DNA: TGCAGCGCTAGCCAGGGAGCGGGGATTGAAGAGACCCAGTACTTC
CDR3 protein: CSASQGAGIEETQYF

J gene: TRBJ1-3
D gene: -
V gene: TRBV5-1
clone size: -
CDR3 DNA: TGCGCCAGCAGCCAGGGACCCGGGAGTGGGTCTGGAAACACCATATATTTT
CDR3 protein: CASSQGPGSGSGNTIYF

J gene: TRBJ1-1
D gene: TRBD1
V gene: TRBV10-3
clone size: -
CDR3 DNA: TGTGCCATCAGTGAGGGGGACAGTACCAACACTGAAGCTTTCTTT
CDR3 protein: CAISEGDSTNTEAFF

J gene: TRBJ1-1
D gene: -
V gene: TRBV7-8
clone size: -
CDR3 DNA: TGTGCCAGCAGCTTCGGCCGCGTTTCCGTGCAGGCGAACACTGAAGCTTTCTTT
CDR3 protein: CASSFGRVSVQANTEAFF

J gene: TRBJ2-3
D gene: TRBD2
V gene: TRBV10-3
clone size: -
CDR3 DNA: TGTGCCATCAGTGGCCCTTGGGCGGGGGGTACAGATACGCAGTATTTT
CDR3 protein: CAISGPWAGGTDTQYF

J gene: TRBJ2-7
D gene: -
V gene: TRBV18
clone size: few
CDR3 DNA: TGTGCCAGCTCACCAATCCCGGGTTTAGAGCAGTACTTC
CDR3 protein: CASSPIPGLEQYF

J gene: TRBJ2-1
D gene: TRBD2
V gene: TRBV5-1
clone size: -
CDR3 DNA: TGCGCCAGCAGCTACCGACTAGCGGGGGATCACAATGAGCAGTTCTTC
CDR3 protein: CASSYRLAGDHNEQFF

J gene: TRBJ1-2
D gene: TRBD1
V gene: TRBV29-1
clone size: -
CDR3 DNA: TGCAGCGTCAATACAGGGGCCTATGGCTACACCTTC
CDR3 protein: CSVNTGAYGYTF

J gene: TRBJ2-7
D gene: TRBD1
V gene: TRBV5-1
clone size: -
CDR3 DNA: TGCGCCAGCAGCCTTCAGACAGGGGCCACCTACGAGCAGTACTTC
CDR3 protein: CASSLQTGATYEQYF

J gene: TRBJ1-1
D gene: TRBD1
V gene: TRBV19
clone size: -
CDR3 DNA: TGTGCCAGTAGTCTTTGGACAGGGAAGGGTAGTGAAGCTTTCTTT
CDR3 protein: CASSLWTGKGSEAFF

J gene: TRBJ1-1
D gene: -
V gene: TRBV25-1
clone size: -
CDR3 DNA: TGTGCCAGCAGTGTTAACGCGCTGACTGAAGCTTTCTTT
CDR3 protein: CASSVNALTEAFF

J gene: TRBJ2-1
D gene: TRBD2
V gene: TRBV28
clone size: -
CDR3 DNA: TGTGCCAGCAGCCGCTCGGGGGGTTACTACAATGAGCAGTTCTTC
CDR3 protein: CASSRSGGYYNEQFF

J gene: TRBJ1-5
D gene: -
V gene: TRBV6-2/TRBV6-3
clone size: -
CDR3 DNA: TGTGCCAGCAGTTTTCGGGCGGGGGGGCCCCAGCATTTT
CDR3 protein: CASSFRAGGPQHF

J gene: TRBJ1-4
D gene: -
V gene: TRBV20-1
clone size: -
CDR3 DNA: TGCAGTGCTAGTTTAGGCGGGGCTAATGAAAAACTGTTTTTT
CDR3 protein: CSASLGGANEKLFF

J gene: TRBJ1-2
D gene: -
V gene: TRBV15
clone size: -
CDR3 DNA: TGTGCCACCAGCAGAGACCTCTACACGGTCGGAGAGGGAGGCTACACCTTC
CDR3 protein: CATSRDLYTVGEGGYTF

J gene: TRBJ1-6
D gene: TRBD1
V gene: TRBV7-2
clone size: -
CDR3 DNA: TGTGCCAGCAGCCCACGGGACAGGGGAAATTCACCCCTCCACTTT
CDR3 protein: CASSPRDRGNSPLHF

J gene: TRBJ2-2
D gene: -
V gene: TRBV30
clone size: -
CDR3 DNA: TGTGCCTGGAGTGAATTTAACGGGGAGCTGTTTTTT
CDR3 protein: CAWSEFNGELFF

J gene: TRBJ1-2
D gene: -
V gene: TRBV19
clone size: -
CDR3 DNA: TGTGCCAGTAGTATCGGTAGGGGCGCCTATGGCTACACCTTC
CDR3 protein: CASSIGRGAYGYTF

J gene: TRBJ1-4
D gene: -
V gene: TRBV19
clone size: -
CDR3 DNA: TGTGCCAGTAGTATCTATGAAAAACTGTTTTTT
CDR3 protein: CASSIYEKLFF

J gene: TRBJ2-3
D gene: TRBD1
V gene: TRBV27
clone size: -
CDR3 DNA: TGTGCCAGCATCCTCCGGGACAGGGGAAGAGATACGCAGTATTTT
CDR3 protein: CASILRDRGRDTQYF

J gene: TRBJ1-6
D gene: -
V gene: TRBV18
clone size: once
CDR3 DNA: TGTGCCAGCTCACCACTGGGCAGCTCCTATAATTCACCCCTCCACTTT
CDR3 protein: CASSPLGSSYNSPLHF

J gene: TRBJ2-2
D gene: TRBD2
V gene: TRBV10-3
clone size: -
CDR3 DNA: TGTGCCATCAGTTTAGCGGGGGGGCCGGACACCGGGGAGCTGTTTTTT
CDR3 protein: CAISLAGGPDTGELFF

J gene: TRBJ2-1
D gene: TRBD1
V gene: TRBV7-9
clone size: -
CDR3 DNA: TGTGCCAGCAGCCGCCGGACAGGGGTCTACAATGAGCAGTTCTTC
CDR3 protein: CASSRRTGVYNEQFF

J gene: TRBJ1-1
D gene: -
V gene: TRBV6-1
clone size: once
CDR3 DNA: TGTGCCAGCAGTGAAGGGAGGAATACTGAAGCTTTCTTT
CDR3 protein: CASSEGRNTEAFF

J gene: TRBJ1-4
D gene: -
V gene: TRBV5-4
clone size: -
CDR3 DNA: TGTGCCAGCAGTGCAGCCGGGGGGAGCACTAATGAAAAACTGTTTTTT
CDR3 protein: CASSAAGGSTNEKLFF

J gene: TRBJ1-6
D gene: -
V gene: TRBV11-1
clone size: -
CDR3 DNA: TGTGCCAGCAGCCACGAGAGCTCCTATAATTCACCCCTCCACTTT
CDR3 protein: CASSHESSYNSPLHF

J gene: TRBJ2-7
D gene: TRBD2
V gene: TRBV5-6
clone size: -
CDR3 DNA: TGTGCCAGCAGCTCTCTCCTAGCGGGGGAACTCTACGAGCAGTACTTC
CDR3 protein: CASSSLLAGELYEQYF

J gene: TRBJ2-1
D gene: TRBD2
V gene: TRBV7-2
clone size: -
CDR3 DNA: TGTGCCAGCAGCTTAGGACTAGCGGGCGAATACAATGAGCAGTTCTTC
CDR3 protein: CASSLGLAGEYNEQFF

J gene: TRBJ2-1
D gene: -
V gene: TRBV5-1
clone size: -
CDR3 DNA: TGCGCCAGCAGCTTGGACGGCGGGGGCCTTTACAATGAGCAGTTCTTC
CDR3 protein: CASSLDGGGLYNEQFF

J gene: TRBJ2-1
D gene: TRBD2
V gene: TRBV2
clone size: -
CDR3 DNA: TGTGCCAGCAGTGATTATAGCGGGGTTTACAATGAGCAGTTCTTC
CDR3 protein: CASSDYSGVYNEQFF

J gene: TRBJ1-1
D gene: -
V gene: TRBV3-1/TRBV3-2
clone size: -
CDR3 DNA: TGTGCCAGCAGCCAAGAAGGAGTGAACACTGAAGCTTTCTTT
CDR3 protein: CASSQEGVNTEAFF

J gene: TRBJ2-5
D gene: TRBD2
V gene: TRBV11-2
clone size: -
CDR3 DNA: TGTGCCAGCAGCTTTTTTACCAGGGTTAGCGGGGTTCAAGAGACCCAGTACTTC
CDR3 protein: CASSFFTRVSGVQETQYF

J gene: TRBJ1-3
D gene: -
V gene: TRBV5-1
clone size: once
CDR3 DNA: TGCGCCAGCAGCCCAGGCAGGGGAAGCTCTGGAAACACCATATATTTT
CDR3 protein: CASSPGRGSSGNTIYF

J gene: TRBJ1-4
D gene: -
V gene: TRBV5-1
clone size: -
CDR3 DNA: TGCGCCAGCAGCTTGGACCAGGGATTAGGGGAAAAACTGTTTTTT
CDR3 protein: CASSLDQGLGEKLFF

J gene: TRBJ1-5
D gene: TRBD1
V gene: TRBV4-3
clone size: -
CDR3 DNA: TGCGCCAGCAGCCTCCACAGGGGGAGGGATCAGCCCCAGCATTTT
CDR3 protein: CASSLHRGRDQPQHF

J gene: TRBJ1-5
D gene: -
V gene: TRBV27
clone size: -
CDR3 DNA: TGTGCCAGCAGTTACCAGGGGCTAGATCAGCCCCAGCATTTT
CDR3 protein: CASSYQGLDQPQHF

J gene: TRBJ2-5
D gene: TRBD1
V gene: TRBV9
clone size: -
CDR3 DNA: TGTGCCAGCAGCGTAGTCGACAGGGTGGAGACCCAGTACTTC
CDR3 protein: CASSVVDRVETQYF